The entry below gives a single T cell receptor beta chain sequence along with its context. This sample is drawn from a study of T-cell memory formation after mild COVID-19. MiXCR, run by TCRdb on the 5' RACE reads, gives a single entry per CDR3 protein. The sample contains 450,000 to 700,000 distinct CDR3 sequences, roughly 18% of which appear only once. V was shortened by 5 bases and J by 0 bases, with 11 bases between the two germline ends. Germline loops: CDR1 SGHRS, CDR2 YFSETQ. The CDR3 has 14 amino acids. The sequencing sample was made of PBMCs or a T cell subset sorted from them (not recorded which). This chain connects TRBV5-1 to TRBJ1-1; possible D gene TRBD1, 5 bases. This TCR derives from an adult woman who had mild COVID-19 (a few samples of this study predate the infection). Cell type and time point are not known. CDR3 bases: TGCGCCAGCAGTGTGGGAGGGGTGAACACTGAAGCTTTCTTT. This gives the protein CASSVGGVNTEAFF.